These T cell receptor beta chains were read from a single sample in a study of tumor-infiltrating lymphocytes in primary liver carcinoma. TCRdb re-derived calls from the multiplex PCR reads in MiXCR, one entry per CDR3 protein. The data show 300,000 to 400,000 distinct CDR3 sequences, 65% seen once. The specimen sequenced was peripheral blood. Receptor source: a man between 35 and 55 years old with primary liver carcinoma and hepatitis B virus infection. CDR3s include the opening cysteine and the closing phenylalanine or tryptophan. The D gene is left open where the match is weak. The size of a clone is reported for some rows only, either as once, few or many, or as a class for expanded clones.

CDR3: CASSLWGTGKNEKLFF
DNA: TGTGCCAGCAGTTTATGGGGGACGGGAAAGAATGAAAAACTGTTTTTT
length: 16
J: TRBJ1-4
size: .
D: .
V: TRBV28

CDR3: CASREGGSYNEQFF
DNA: TGTGCCAGCAGAGAGGGAGGCTCCTACAATGAGCAGTTCTTC
length: 14
J: TRBJ2-1
size: .
D: .
V: TRBV11-2

CDR3: CASSDGKNTEAFF
DNA: TGTGCCAGCAGCGATGGGAAGAACACTGAAGCTTTCTTT
length: 13
J: TRBJ1-1
size: .
D: .
V: TRBV5-6

CDR3: CASSYGTWGASNHGYTF
DNA: TGTGCCAGCAGTTACGGGACATGGGGCGCAAGTAACCATGGCTACACCTTC
length: 17
J: TRBJ1-2
size: .
D: .
V: TRBV6-2/TRBV6-3

CDR3: CANRVTSNTGELFF
DNA: TGTGCCAACAGGGTCACTTCGAACACCGGGGAGCTGTTTTTT
length: 14
J: TRBJ2-2
size: many
D: .
V: TRBV12-3/TRBV12-4

CDR3: CASSRGLSTTGELFF
DNA: TGTGCCAGCAGTCGAGGCCTTAGTACCACCGGGGAGCTGTTTTTT
length: 15
J: TRBJ2-2
size: .
D: .
V: TRBV6-5

CDR3: CASSSRDQDYEQYF
DNA: TGTGCCAGCAGCTCCCGGGACCAAGACTACGAGCAGTACTTC
length: 14
J: TRBJ2-7
size: few
D: .
V: TRBV5-4

CDR3: CASMIGGAYEQYF
DNA: TGTGCCAGTATGATAGGGGGCGCCTACGAGCAGTACTTC
length: 13
J: TRBJ2-7
size: .
D: TRBD1
V: TRBV28

CDR3: CASSFSGGVTEAFF
DNA: TGCGCCAGCAGCTTTTCAGGGGGCGTCACTGAAGCTTTCTTT
length: 14
J: TRBJ1-1
size: few
D: TRBD1
V: TRBV5-1

CDR3: CASGFFIPGLFF
DNA: TGTGCTAGTGGTTTCTTCATACCCGGACTGTTTTTT
length: 12
J: TRBJ1-4
size: .
D: .
V: TRBV12-5

CDR3: CAGRTSGRSDTQYF
DNA: TGTGCCGGGCGGACTAGCGGGAGATCAGATACGCAGTATTTT
length: 14
J: TRBJ2-3
size: .
D: TRBD2
V: TRBV28

CDR3: CAISEAPSHRTDTQYF
DNA: TGTGCCATCAGTGAGGCCCCTAGCCACCGCACAGATACGCAGTATTTT
length: 16
J: TRBJ2-3
size: many
D: .
V: TRBV10-3

CDR3: CTRRQGGGTYEQYF
DNA: TGTACCAGGAGACAAGGTGGCGGTACCTACGAGCAGTACTTC
length: 14
J: TRBJ2-7
size: .
D: .
V: TRBV11-2

CDR3: CVSSVGAVRFF
DNA: TGTGTCAGCAGCGTAGGGGCAGTTAGGTTCTTC
length: 11
J: TRBJ2-1
size: .
D: .
V: TRBV11-2

CDR3: CASSLSQAGGGTGELFF
DNA: TGTGCCAGCAGCTTATCACAAGCGGGAGGAGGGACCGGGGAGCTGTTTTTT
length: 17
J: TRBJ2-2
size: .
D: TRBD2
V: TRBV13

CDR3: CGTGEGLQAGVKEQYF
DNA: TGTGGCACCGGGGAGGGTCTCCAAGCGGGAGTAAAAGAGCAGTACTTC
length: 16
J: TRBJ2-7
size: .
D: TRBD2
V: TRBV11-2

CDR3: CASQDANEKLFF
DNA: TGTGCCAGCCAGGATGCTAATGAAAAACTGTTTTTT
length: 12
J: TRBJ1-4
size: few
D: .
V: TRBV7-9

CDR3: CASSQGLAGTNTQYF
DNA: TGTGCCAGCTCCCAGGGACTAGCGGGAACAAATACGCAGTATTTT
length: 15
J: TRBJ2-3
size: .
D: TRBD2
V: TRBV11-2

CDR3: CASSHIGTRNEQFF
DNA: TGTGCCAGCAGCCACATCGGGACTAGAAATGAGCAGTTCTTC
length: 14
J: TRBJ2-1
size: many
D: TRBD2
V: TRBV13

CDR3: CVSSSGTSGYEQYF
DNA: TGTGTCAGCAGCTCTGGGACTAGTGGTTACGAGCAGTACTTC
length: 14
J: TRBJ2-7
size: few
D: TRBD2
V: TRBV11-2

CDR3: CASSLRIGETRYF
DNA: TGTGCTAGCAGCTTACGCATTGGAGAGACCCGGTACTTC
length: 13
J: TRBJ2-5
size: .
D: .
V: TRBV11-2

CDR3: CASSSGTSGNSYNEQFF
DNA: TGTGCCAGCAGCTCAGGGACTAGCGGGAACTCCTACAATGAGCAGTTCTTC
length: 17
J: TRBJ2-1
size: many
D: TRBD2
V: TRBV11-2

CDR3: CASSRWRDTINSNQPQHF
DNA: TGTGCCAGCAGCCGATGGAGGGACACGATAAATAGCAATCAGCCCCAGCATTTT
length: 18
J: TRBJ1-5
size: many
D: .
V: TRBV6-2/TRBV6-3

CDR3: CASSLEISLPYEQYF
DNA: TGTGCCAGCAGCTTGGAGATTAGTTTGCCGTACGAGCAGTACTTC
length: 15
J: TRBJ2-7
size: .
D: .
V: TRBV5-6

CDR3: CAIGGDPGPNVQFF
DNA: TGTGCCATCGGGGGGGATCCGGGCCCCAATGTGCAGTTCTTC
length: 14
J: TRBJ2-1
size: .
D: TRBD2
V: TRBV10-3

CDR3: CASLSSGYEQYF
DNA: TGTGCCAGCCTCAGCTCAGGCTACGAGCAATACTTC
length: 12
J: TRBJ2-7
size: .
D: .
V: TRBV11-2

CDR3: CVSSLGPLYEQYF
DNA: TGTGTCAGCAGCTTAGGGCCCCTCTACGAGCAGTACTTC
length: 13
J: TRBJ2-7
size: .
D: .
V: TRBV7-9

CDR3: CASSQDFFNYGYTF
DNA: TGTGCCAGCAGCCAAGACTTTTTTAACTATGGCTACACCTTC
length: 14
J: TRBJ1-2
size: many
D: .
V: TRBV4-2

CDR3: CASSGERDLTGELFF
DNA: TGTGCCAGCAGTGGCGAGCGGGACCTCACCGGGGAGCTGTTTTTT
length: 15
J: TRBJ2-2
size: many
D: TRBD2
V: TRBV6-1

CDR3: CASSLVASGRAQGEQYF
DNA: TGTGCCAGCAGCTTAGTCGCTAGCGGGAGGGCCCAAGGCGAGCAGTACTTC
length: 17
J: TRBJ2-7
size: .
D: TRBD2
V: TRBV7-9

CDR3: CAGSLESGISTYTQYF
DNA: TGTGCCGGCAGCTTAGAGAGCGGGATTAGCACATATACGCAGTATTTT
length: 16
J: TRBJ2-3
size: .
D: TRBD2
V: TRBV11-2

CDR3: CASGSSWRDVSNQPQHF
DNA: TGTGCCAGCGGGTCGAGTTGGAGGGATGTCAGCAATCAGCCCCAGCATTTT
length: 17
J: TRBJ1-5
size: .
D: .
V: TRBV6-2/TRBV6-3

CDR3: CASNLEGEIGRLNTEAFF
DNA: TGTGCCAGCAACTTAGAGGGAGAAATAGGACGGTTGAACACTGAAGCTTTCTTT
length: 18
J: TRBJ1-1
size: .
D: .
V: TRBV11-2

CDR3: CALSVDSGRSPLHF
DNA: TGTGCCCTCAGTGTGGACAGTGGCCGTTCACCCCTCCACTTT
length: 14
J: TRBJ1-6
size: .
D: .
V: TRBV10-3

CDR3: CASGNEGTEAFF
DNA: TGTGCCAGCGGCAACGAAGGTACTGAAGCTTTCTTT
length: 12
J: TRBJ1-1
size: .
D: .
V: TRBV11-3

CDR3: CAISSGSDNEQFF
DNA: TGTGCCATCAGTAGCGGGAGCGATAATGAGCAGTTCTTC
length: 13
J: TRBJ2-1
size: few
D: TRBD2
V: TRBV10-3

CDR3: CASTLGHRVYEQYF
DNA: TGTGCCAGCACCCTGGGACACCGCGTATACGAGCAGTACTTC
length: 14
J: TRBJ2-7
size: .
D: .
V: TRBV6-6